These 32 T cell receptor beta chains were sequenced from one sample in a study of response to subunit inactivated influenza vaccine. From the RT-PCR reads, TCRdb called clonotypes with MiXCR, one entry per CDR3 protein. The sample lists about 540,000 distinct CDR3 sequences; 20% to 25% were seen once. These data also formed part of another study, on T cells expressing NK-cell markers. That source reports: For TCR beta, cDNA was produced by 5'RACE template switching with UMIs.

Sequenced material: CD4+ T cells sorted from PBMCs, taken about 13 days after vaccination. The receptor source for this set is a middle-aged man who received an inactivated influenza vaccine.

This clonotype was observed a few times. The rearrangement joins TRBV10-3 to TRBJ2-6, with 14 bases fitting TRBD2. The trim removed 6 bases at V and 1 base at J, leaving 11 bases unmatched. Germline V gene sequence: CDR1 ENHRY, CDR2 SYGVKD. This CDR3 spans 20 amino acids. In DNA, the CDR3 is TGTGCCATCAGACCCATCCCGGGACTAGCGGGAGTGTCTGGGGCCAACGTCCTGACTTTC. Protein: CAIRPIPGLAGVSGANVLTF.

This clonotype occurred many times. The rearrangement uses TRBV10-3 and TRBJ1-6, with D perhaps matching TRBD1 (5 bases). Germline V gene lookup returns CDR1 ENHRY and CDR2 SYGVKD. The CDR3 is 14 amino acids. V lost 6 bases and J lost 7, with 13 bases in between. The CDR3 here is CAIRGTGGNSPLHF. The CDR3 bases are TGTGCCATCAGGGGAACAGGAGGGAATTCACCCCTCCACTTT.

This clonotype occurred a few times. The chain links TRBV20-1 to TRBJ2-2, with 8 bases lining up with TRBD2. Germline assignment: CDR1 DFQATT and CDR2 SNEGSKA (reference sequence). The CDR3 covers 18 residues. Trimming removed 2 bases from V and 0 bases from J; junction bases left unmatched: 11. The CDR3 protein is CSARSGTRRTANTGELFF. The CDR3 nucleotides read TGCAGTGCTAGATCTGGGACTAGAAGAACCGCGAACACCGGGGAGCTGTTTTTT.

The chain uses TRBV3-1 and TRBJ2-5; 9 positions match TRBD1. Trimming took 4 bases from V and 2 from J; bases not matched to a gene: 8. Germline CDR1 reads LGHDT; CDR2 reads YNNKEL (reference sequence). CDR3 length: 16 amino acids. CDR3 in DNA: TGTGCCAGCAGCCTTAGGACAGGGGCCGGTCAAGAGACCCAGTACTTC. Protein sequence: CASSLRTGAGQETQYF.

This clonotype was observed a few times. The genes are TRBV4-1 and TRBJ2-1; D not certain. Trimming left V 5 bases short and J 5 bases short, with 10 bases between. The germline gives CDR1 MGHRA, CDR2 YSYEKL. The CDR3 has 13 amino acids. CDR3 loop: CASSSRGDNEQFF. The CDR3 bases are TGCGCCAGCAGCTCTCGTGGCGACAATGAGCAGTTCTTC.

The chain employs TRBV2 and TRBJ2-1; no firm D call. This CDR3 spans 11 amino acids. Germline V gene sequence: CDR1 SNHLY, CDR2 FYNNEI. Between the trimmed V and J ends, which lost 3 bases and 8 bases, there was a span of 5 bases. In DNA form, the CDR3 reads TGTGCCAGCAGTGATCTGGATGAGCAGTTCTTC. Protein product: CASSDLDEQFF.

The chain has TRBV4-3 and TRBJ2-1; no firm D call. The CDR3 loop spans 15 amino acids. Between the trimmed V and J ends, which lost 1 base and 6 bases, there was a span of 13 bases. Per germline, CDR1 LGHNA and CDR2 YSLEER. As DNA, the CDR3 is TGCGCCAGCAGCCAAGTGATGGATCTAAGCAATGAGCAGTTCTTC. This codes for CASSQVMDLSNEQFF.

This chain links TRBV7-3 with TRBJ2-7; D might be TRBD2 (5 bases). Per germline, CDR1 SGHTA and CDR2 FQGTGA. CDR3 length: 14 amino acids. Trimming pared 5 bases from V and 2 bases from J, leaving 13 bases between. The CDR3 DNA sequence: TGTGCCAGCAGCGCGGGCGGCGGAGCCTACGAGCAGTACTTC. Amino acids: CASSAGGGAYEQYF.

The V gene is TRBV6-1, the J gene TRBJ2-7, with a weak D call TRBD1 (5 bases). The CDR3 runs 13 residues. Germline values: CDR1 MNHNS, CDR2 SASEGT. Deletions cut 3 bases from V and 5 bases from J, with 11 bases between. The CDR3 protein is CASSDRARDEQYF. The CDR3 DNA reads as TGTGCCAGCAGTGACAGGGCTAGAGACGAGCAGTACTTC.

The rearrangement joins TRBV10-3 to TRBJ2-7, with D perhaps given as TRBD1 or TRBD2 (5 bases each). V lost 3 bases, J lost 7 bases, and 13 bases lay in between. CDR3 size: 13 residues. Germline CDR1 ENHRY, CDR2 SYGVKD. CDR3 nucleotide sequence: TGTGCCATCAGTGACCAGGGATCGGGAGAGCAGTACTTC. This encodes CAISDQGSGEQYF.

The chain is built from TRBV20-1 and TRBJ2-7; D is tentatively TRBD1 or TRBD2 (5 bases each). CDR3 size: 12 residues. CDR1 is DFQATT, CDR2 SNEGSKA, per germline (reference sequence). V was cut by 6 bases and J by 0 bases, with 9 bases left in between. The CDR3, as DNA: TGCAGTGCGGGGGAGAGCTCCTACGAGCAGTACTTC. Translated: CSAGESSYEQYF.

There are a few counts of this clonotype. The chain is built from TRBV6-2 or TRBV6-3 and TRBJ2-7; 9 bases line up with TRBD2. CDR1 and CDR2 (germline): MNHEY, SVGEGT. The CDR3 is 17 amino acids. Trimming at V came to 4 bases and at J to 0 bases, leaving 10 bases not matched to a gene. In DNA form, the CDR3 reads TGTGCCAGCAGTTCCGGGACCCATAGCGGGAGCTCCTACGAGCAGTACTTC. Protein sequence: CASSSGTHSGSSYEQYF.

The rearrangement joins TRBV7-8 to TRBJ2-1, with 10 bases identical to TRBD2. Germline lookup yields CDR1 SGHVS and CDR2 FQNEAQ. CDR3 length equals 15 residues. V lost 5 bases to trimming and J lost 3 bases; unmatched junction nucleotides: 4. The CDR3 reads CASSGRTSGYNEQFF. The CDR3 DNA follows: TGTGCCAGCAGCGGTCGGACTAGCGGCTACAATGAGCAGTTCTTC.

V is TRBV11-2 and J is TRBJ2-1; the match to TRBD2 covers 13 bases. The CDR3 contains 17 residues. The trim removed 1 base at V and 8 bases at J, leaving 8 bases unmatched. Per germline, CDR1 SGHAT and CDR2 FQNNGV. CDR3 sequence reads: CASSLGWTSGSLDEQFF. CDR3 sequence (DNA): TGTGCCAGCAGCTTAGGTTGGACTAGCGGGAGTCTGGATGAGCAGTTCTTC.

The chain combines TRBV5-1 with TRBJ2-5, with D perhaps matching TRBD1 (5 bases). The length of the CDR3 is 11 residues. Trimming took 0 bases from V and 9 from J, leaving 6 bases between them. Germline lookup yields CDR1 SGHRS and CDR2 YFSETQ. The CDR3 nucleotides are TGCGCCAGCAGCTTGGAGGGGTCCCAGTACTTC. Its translation is CASSLEGSQYF.

This rearrangement joins TRBV14 to TRBJ2-1; TRBD2 agrees at 9 bases. The J segment lost 0 bases and the V segment lost 1 base, leaving 1 base of the junction unmatched. Germline V gives CDR1 SGHDN, CDR2 FVKESK. The length of the CDR3 is 16 residues. The CDR3 region has the DNA TGTGCCAGCAGCCAAGCTAGCGGGACCTCCTACAATGAGCAGTTCTTC. It codes for CASSQASGTSYNEQFF.

This clonotype has only a few counts. V is TRBV12-3 or TRBV12-4 and J is TRBJ2-1; 9 bases line up with TRBD1. The CDR3 has 14 residues. Trimming at V came to 6 bases and at J to 10 bases, leaving 10 bases not matched to a gene. Written as DNA, the CDR3 is TGTGCCAGCAGCGTAGGGACAGGGAACCACGAGCAGTTCTTC. This codes for CASSVGTGNHEQFF.

The rearrangement uses TRBV28 and TRBJ1-5; D is ambiguous. V was trimmed by 6 bases and J by 2 bases, leaving 11 bases between them. Germline V CDR1 and CDR2: MDHEN, SYDVKM. This CDR3 contains 14 residues. CDR3 protein: CASRHGSGNQPQHF. CDR3 DNA: TGTGCCAGCAGGCACGGTTCAGGCAATCAGCCCCAGCATTTT.

The V and J genes are TRBV12-3 or TRBV12-4 and TRBJ2-3; 13 nucleotides line up with TRBD2. This CDR3 is built from 16 residues. J lost 6 bases, V lost 5 bases, and 8 bases had no gene match. In DNA, the CDR3 is TGTGCCAGCAGTGAGACTAGCGGGGGGTGGCGGGATACGCAGTATTTT. Translated, it gives CASSETSGGWRDTQYF.

The chain employs TRBV7-9 and TRBJ2-5; 9 bases are a match to TRBD1. The V and J ends lost 4 bases and 7 bases, in that order; junction bases with no gene match: 16. This CDR3 is 17 amino acids long. Germline assignment: CDR1 SEHNR and CDR2 FQNEAQ (reference sequence). The CDR3 sequence is CASSSPKGTGRGGTQYF. The CDR3 region has the DNA TGTGCCAGCAGCTCCCCTAAAGGGACAGGGCGTGGAGGGACCCAGTACTTC.

This clonotype was seen at least ten times. The genes are TRBV3-1 and TRBJ2-3; possibly TRBD1 for D (5 bases). From germline, CDR1 is LGHDT and CDR2 YNNKEL (reference sequence). Trimming took 2 bases from V and 14 from J, leaving 20 bases between them. This CDR3 is built from 14 residues. In nucleotides, the CDR3 is TGTGCCAGCAGCCAATCAGGGCCCTCTAAGGTCCTGTATTTT. This codes for CASSQSGPSKVLYF.

This clonotype was counted a few times. The chain couples TRBV11-2 to TRBJ1-4; TRBD1 is a possible D gene (5 bases). The germline CDR1 and CDR2 sequences are SGHAT and FQNNGV. This CDR3 contains 15 residues. Trimming removed 5 bases at V and 9 bases at J, with 19 bases between. CDR3 DNA sequence: TGTGCCAGCAGCAGGGCGGGGGGATCCCTTCAAAAACTGTTTTTT. It translates to CASSRAGGSLQKLFF.

This clonotype was picked up a small number of times. The chain combines TRBV7-3 with TRBJ2-7; perhaps D is TRBD1 or TRBD2 (5 bases each). Germline assignment: CDR1 SGHTA and CDR2 FQGTGA. There are 14 residues in the CDR3. Trimming cost V 9 bases and J 1 base, with 16 bases left between them. The CDR3 protein is CASSLSGQSYEQYF. In nucleotides, the CDR3 is TGTGCCAGTAGTCTTTCGGGGCAGTCCTACGAGCAGTACTTC.

Ten or more counts support this clonotype. The rearrangement uses TRBV29-1 and TRBJ1-5; a weak D match, TRBD1 (6 bases). The CDR3 extends over 13 amino acids. Germline V gene lookup returns CDR1 SQVTM and CDR2 ANQGSEA. Trimming shortened V by 6 bases and J by 0 bases, and 9 bases separated the two germline ends. CDR3 sequence (DNA): TGCAGCGTCTCAGGGGATAGCAATCAGCCCCAGCATTTT. Encoded protein: CSVSGDSNQPQHF.

CDR3 loop: CSVARRGATSGNTIYF. The CDR3 coding sequence is TGCAGCGTTGCCCGCCGCGGGGCGACATCTGGAAACACCATATATTTT. This sequence joins TRBV29-1 and TRBJ1-3; D perhaps matches TRBD1 (5 bases). Trimming took 4 bases from V and 1 from J, leaving 17 bases between them. CDR3 size: 16 residues. In germline, CDR1 is SQVTM, CDR2 ANQGSEA.

The sample holds many counts of this clonotype. V is TRBV4-2 and J is TRBJ2-1, with no clear D. V was pared by 0 bases and J by 2 bases, with 5 bases between. The CDR3 has 14 residues. CDR1 and CDR2 from the germline V gene are LGHNA and YNFKEQ. The CDR3 sequence: CASSQDTPYNEQFF. CDR3 nucleotides: TGTGCCAGCAGCCAAGATACACCCTACAATGAGCAGTTCTTC.

This chain uses TRBV7-3 with TRBJ2-1; 14 bases fit TRBD2. This CDR3 has 16 residues. Germline loops: CDR1 SGHTA, CDR2 FQGTGA. The V segment lost 5 bases and the J segment 6 bases; nucleotides outside the gene matches: 6. The CDR3 DNA sequence: TGTGCCAGCAGCCTCGGGACTAGCGGGAGTGGCAATGAGCAGTTCTTC. The encoded protein is CASSLGTSGSGNEQFF.

This clonotype was detected a few times. The rearrangement links TRBV11-3 to TRBJ2-1; 10 bases line up with TRBD1. The CDR3 is 15 residues long. CDR1 SGHNT and CDR2 YENEEA come from the germline V gene. V trimming: 4 bases; J trimming: 5 bases; junction bases outside the gene matches: 5. Here the CDR3 reads CASSSRTGGNNEQFF. CDR3 in DNA: TGTGCCAGCAGCTCCCGGACAGGGGGGAACAATGAGCAGTTCTTC.

The chain uses TRBV27 and TRBJ2-1; the D is unclear. Trimming cost V 0 bases and J 2 bases, with 11 bases left between them. The germline gives CDR1 MNHEY, CDR2 SMNVEV (reference sequence). The CDR3 is made up of 16 amino acids. The CDR3 nucleotides are TGTGCCAGCAGTTTATCGAGGACCGCCCCCTACAATGAGCAGTTCTTC. This translates into CASSLSRTAPYNEQFF.

The table lists this clonotype with a few counts. This chain joins TRBV12-3 or TRBV12-4 and TRBJ1-2, with a weak D call TRBD1 (5 bases). The CDR3 consists of 13 residues. V was pared by 5 bases and J by 4 bases, with 11 bases between. CDR3 loop: CASSHDSGYGYTF. Written as DNA, the CDR3 is TGTGCCAGCAGTCATGACAGCGGCTATGGCTACACCTTC.

This clonotype appeared a few times. This chain uses TRBV5-1 with TRBJ2-3; D may be TRBD1 or TRBD2 (5 bases each). This CDR3 has 15 amino acids. CDR1 is SGHRS and CDR2 is YFSETQ in the germline V gene. Between the trimmed V and J ends, which lost 7 bases and 3 bases, there was a span of 18 bases. The CDR3 DNA sequence: TGCGCCAGCGGGGGAGCAAGTTTTCCGACAGATACGCAGTATTTT. It codes for CASGGASFPTDTQYF.

The chain employs TRBV10-3 and TRBJ2-7; possible D gene TRBD1, 6 bases. This CDR3 is built from 13 residues. V lost 11 bases to trimming and J lost 0 bases, with 14 bases between them. The germline CDR1 and CDR2 sequences are ENHRY and SYGVKD. The CDR3 protein is CAVDSQGSYEQYF. The CDR3 coding sequence is TGTGCCGTGGACAGTCAAGGCTCCTACGAGCAGTACTTC.